Below, 32 T cell receptor beta chains from the same sample are listed, as sequenced in a study of shared clonotypes between healthy human individuals. Some clones are missing from TCRdb's copy, which holds only in-frame ones; the method was immunoSEQ multiplex PCR. Of about 980,000 clones listed, roughly 72% are singletons. The sequencing sample was made of memory CD4+ T cells sorted from blood. Subset of the sample: CD45RA-negative fraction. The receptor set was obtained from a man aged 18 to 29 in good health.

The V call is TRBV6-6, the J call TRBJ2-7; the D gene is possibly TRBD2 (6 bases). Looked up from germline, CDR1 is MNHNY and CDR2 is SVGAGI (reference sequence). The CDR3 spans 15 residues. The V gene lost 6 bases and the J gene lost 6 bases, with 21 bases spanning the gap. The CDR3 DNA reads as TGTGCCAGCAGACCGGAGGGCCTTTTAGGGTCCGAGCAGTACTTC. Encoded protein: CASRPEGLLGSEQYF.

The chain links TRBV6-6 to TRBJ2-2; D is uncertain. The CDR3 is 12 amino acids. Germline V gene lookup returns CDR1 MNHNY and CDR2 SVGAGI (reference sequence). Trimming pared 8 bases from V and 3 bases from J, leaving 7 bases between. For the CDR3, the DNA is TGTGCCAGCCATGGTGACACCGGGGAGCTGTTTTTT. As protein: CASHGDTGELFF.

V gene TRBV5-1 combines with J gene TRBJ2-7, with TRBD1 identical over 8 bases. V was clipped by 4 bases and J by 3 bases; unmatched bases: 9. The germline gives CDR1 SGHRS, CDR2 YFSETQ. The CDR3 contains 15 residues. Here the CDR3 DNA reads TGCGCCAGCAGCATCGCGGACAGGGAGCTCTACGAGCAGTACTTC. It translates to CASSIADRELYEQYF.

This clone was picked up one time. Other DNA sequences in this specimen translate into the identical CDR3. CDR3 region: CASSSTGEETQYF. The CDR3 DNA reads TGTGCCAGCAGCTCAACAGGGGAAGAGACCCAGTACTTC. J is TRBJ2-5 and V is TRBV28, with TRBD1 matching 7 bases. The germline V gene has CDR1 MDHEN and CDR2 SYDVKM. The ends lost 6 bases at V and 3 bases at J; junction bases unmatched: 4. This CDR3 has 13 residues.

Only a few counts were recorded for this clone. The V gene is TRBV2, the J gene TRBJ2-3; D gene uncertain. The CDR3 totals 14 residues. The germline V gene encodes CDR1 SNHLY and CDR2 FYNNEI. Trimming shortened V by 5 bases and J by 5 bases, and 14 bases separated the two germline ends. DNA for the CDR3: TGTGCCAGCAGTCGAAATGCTGTTGGAGATACGCAGTATTTT. Translated, it gives CASSRNAVGDTQYF.

This CDR3 is CAWSKGTNYGYTF. CDR3 bases: TGTGCCTGGAGTAAGGGTACTAACTATGGCTACACCTTC. The rearrangement links TRBV30 to TRBJ1-2; unclear D gene. This CDR3 comprises 13 residues. Germline V CDR1 and CDR2: GTSNPN, SVGIG (reference sequence). V was clipped by 2 bases and J by 0 bases, with 7 bases between them.

Comments on this clone: Other DNA sequences of this sample code for an identical CDR3. The CDR3 DNA is TGTGCCAGCAGTGAATCAGGTGGCTATGGCTACACCTTC. This encodes CASSESGGYGYTF. This rearrangement joins TRBV6-1 to TRBJ1-2; D is ambiguous. The germline V gene encodes CDR1 MNHNS and CDR2 SASEGT. The CDR3 runs 13 residues. V lost 2 bases to trimming and J lost 4 bases, with 8 bases between them.

The chain is built from TRBV28 and TRBJ1-1; no reliable D call. This CDR3 region has 13 residues. The germline V gene has CDR1 MDHEN and CDR2 SYDVKM. Trimming cost V 4 bases and J 4 bases, with 10 bases left between them. CDR3 nucleotide sequence: TGTGCCAGCAGTTCCCCGGTGGGCACTGAAGCTTTCTTT. Amino acids: CASSSPVGTEAFF.

The chain has TRBV10-2 and TRBJ2-7, with D unclear. The CDR3 totals 14 residues. Trimming took 9 bases from V and 1 from J, leaving 16 bases between them. Germline loops: CDR1 WSHSY, CDR2 SAAADI. The CDR3 sequence: CASGRLSTSYEQYF. CDR3 nucleotides: TGCGCCAGTGGTCGCCTCTCGACATCCTACGAGCAGTACTTC.

The V and J genes are TRBV7-9 and TRBJ1-6; the D gene is possibly TRBD1 (5 bases). Trimming pared 7 bases from V and 7 bases from J, leaving 20 bases between. The CDR3 has 16 amino acids. CDR1 SEHNR and CDR2 FQNEAQ come from the germline V gene (reference sequence). CDR3 sequence reads: CASTRLLIQGNSPLHF. The CDR3 DNA sequence: TGTGCCAGCACCAGACTATTAATCCAGGGCAATTCACCCCTCCACTTT.

This chain joins TRBV11-2 and TRBJ2-2, with 7 bases that match TRBD1. The junction had 4 bases not matched to a gene; V was cut back by 1 base and J by 5 bases. The CDR3 runs 15 residues. The V gene's germline CDR1 is SGHAT and CDR2 FQNNGV. The CDR3 is CASSLGARGTGELFF. DNA of the CDR3: TGTGCCAGCAGCTTAGGGGCCAGGGGGACCGGGGAGCTGTTTTTT.

This rearrangement joins TRBV30 to TRBJ1-5; D ambiguous. The CDR3 is 14 amino acids. Germline V lookup: CDR1 GTSNPN, CDR2 SVGIG (reference sequence). The V end lost 1 base, the J end lost 3 bases, and 10 bases lay between the germline ends. The CDR3 is CAWSGLAPNQPQHF. The CDR3 nucleotides read TGTGCCTGGAGTGGACTGGCCCCCAATCAGCCCCAGCATTTT.

This CDR3 is CASSESSGWNTGELFF. The CDR3 region has the DNA TGCGCCAGCAGTGAGTCTTCAGGGTGGAACACCGGGGAGCTGTTTTTT. The chain carries TRBV10-1 and TRBJ2-2; tentatively, D is TRBD1 (5 bases). The CDR3 totals 16 residues. The germline V gene encodes CDR1 WNHNN and CDR2 SYGVQD (reference sequence). Trimming stripped 0 bases from V and 1 base from J, with 9 bases between.

In DNA form, the CDR3 reads TGTGCCATCAGCGAGGGCGGGAGGGCCCGAGATACGCAGTATTTT. As protein: CAISEGGRARDTQYF. The V gene is TRBV10-3, the J gene TRBJ2-3, with TRBD2 matching 9 bases. The V segment lost 6 bases and the J segment 5 bases; nucleotides outside the gene matches: 9. CDR3 length: 15 amino acids. Germline lookup yields CDR1 ENHRY and CDR2 SYGVKD.

The rearrangement links TRBV4-3 to TRBJ2-7; no clear D. Germline V CDR1 and CDR2: LGHNA, YSLEER. Trimming removed 1 base from V and 0 bases from J, with 10 bases in between. The CDR3 runs 15 residues. The CDR3 sequence is CASSQGYWDSYEQYF. CDR3 coding DNA: TGCGCCAGCAGCCAAGGGTACTGGGACTCCTACGAGCAGTACTTC.

The chain is built from TRBV4-1 and TRBJ2-5; no firm D call. The V end was cut by 0 bases, the J end by 4 bases, with 9 bases between. The length of the CDR3 is 14 residues. Per germline, CDR1 MGHRA and CDR2 YSYEKL. In DNA, the CDR3 is TGCGCCAGCAGCCAAGAAGGTGCAGGAGAGACCCAGTACTTC. It yields the protein CASSQEGAGETQYF.

On this clone itself: At the DNA level, this CDR3 is encoded by other sequences in the same sample as well. The CDR3 loop reads CSASENTQYF. DNA for the CDR3: TGCAGTGCTAGCGAAAATACGCAGTATTTT. This sequence joins TRBV20-1 and TRBJ2-3, with no clear D. CDR1 DFQATT and CDR2 SNEGSKA come from the germline V gene (reference sequence). The CDR3 consists of 10 residues. With 3 bases removed from V and 7 bases from J, the gap between germline ends came to 5 bases.

Only one count was recorded for this clone. The chain links TRBV6-1 to TRBJ2-2; 10 bases fit TRBD1. Germline lookup yields CDR1 MNHNS and CDR2 SASEGT. Trimming removed 5 bases from V and 7 bases from J; junction bases left unmatched: 7. The CDR3 length is 15 residues. DNA for the CDR3: TGTGCCAGCAGTATGGACAGGGGGATTGTCGGGGAGCTGTTTTTT. Translating gives CASSMDRGIVGELFF.

For this clone: This specimen includes other DNA sequences encoding the same CDR3. The CDR3 is CASSSQGTEAFF. The CDR3, as DNA: TGTGCCAGCTCATCCCAGGGGACTGAAGCTTTCTTT. The chain links TRBV18 to TRBJ1-1, with D perhaps TRBD1 (6 bases). V was pared by 5 bases and J by 5 bases, with 9 bases between. Germline V CDR1 and CDR2: KGHSH, LQKENI. The length of the CDR3 is 12 residues. The variable domain in full, completed from reference TRBV18 and TRBJ1-1, reads NAGVMQNPRHLVRRRGQEARLRCSPMKGHSHVYWYRQLPEEGLKFMVYLQKENIIDESGMPKERFSAEFPKEGPSILRIQQVVRGDSAAYFCASSSQGTEAFFGQGTRLTVV.

The V gene is TRBV27, the J gene TRBJ2-3, with unresolved D. V was cut by 1 base and J by 2 bases, with 13 bases left in between. The CDR3 sequence is 16 residues long. Germline V gives CDR1 MNHEY, CDR2 SMNVEV (reference sequence). The DNA of the CDR3 is TGTGCCAGCAGTTTATTGGGCGTCCTTCCCACAGATACGCAGTATTTT. Residues: CASSLLGVLPTDTQYF.

The chain recombines TRBV19 with TRBJ1-1, with D hard to call. Germline CDR1 is LNHDA and CDR2 is SQIVND (reference sequence). The CDR3 is 13 residues long. Trimming removed 6 bases at V and 0 bases at J, with 8 bases between. CDR3 sequence: CASRTAMNTEAFF. CDR3 DNA: TGTGCCAGTAGAACGGCCATGAACACTGAAGCTTTCTTT.

The V gene is TRBV2, the J gene TRBJ2-7, with TRBD1 as a possible D gene (6 bases). In germline, CDR1 is SNHLY, CDR2 FYNNEI. V was shortened by 3 bases and J by 3 bases, with 12 bases between the two germline ends. This CDR3 is built from 14 residues. DNA of the CDR3: TGTGCCAGCAGTGATTGGACAGAGTTCTACGAGCAGTACTTC. Its translation: CASSDWTEFYEQYF.

The V and J genes are TRBV25-1 and TRBJ2-2; D is undetermined. Germline loops: CDR1 MGHDK, CDR2 SYGVNS. The V end lost 6 bases, the J end lost 4 bases, and 12 bases lay between the germline ends. The CDR3 loop spans 14 amino acids. For the CDR3, the DNA is TGTGCCAGCAGGTCAGGATCGGCCACCGGGGAGCTGTTTTTT. It encodes CASRSGSATGELFF.

The CDR3 DNA reads as TGTGCCAGCAGCGTAGGAGCAGCGGTGAACACCGGGGAGCTGTTTTTT. Residues: CASSVGAAVNTGELFF. The chain couples TRBV9 to TRBJ2-2; perhaps TRBD2 as D (5 bases). The CDR3 has 16 amino acids. Germline V gives CDR1 SGDLS, CDR2 YYNGEE. V lost 0 bases and J 1 base, leaving 10 bases between the germline ends. The complete variable domain, with remaining parts taken from reference TRBV9 and TRBJ2-2, reads DSGVTQTPKHLITATGQRVTLRCSPRSGDLSVYWYQQSLDQGLQFLIQYYNGEERAKGNILERFSAQQFPDLHSELNLSSLELGDSALYFCASSVGAAVNTGELFFGEGSRLTVL.

Concerning this clone: The sample carries other DNA sequences with the same CDR3. This rearrangement joins TRBV5-1 to TRBJ2-1, with 7 bases lining up with TRBD2. The CDR3 is made up of 14 amino acids. J lost 2 bases, V lost 1 base, and 0 bases had no gene match. Germline loops: CDR1 SGHRS, CDR2 YFSETQ. CDR3 in DNA: TGCGCCAGCAGCTTGCGGGAGGCCTACAATGAGCAGTTCTTC. As protein: CASSLREAYNEQFF.

The chain links TRBV5-6 to TRBJ2-3, with 8 bases lining up with TRBD1. Germline loops: CDR1 SGHDT, CDR2 YYEEEE. This CDR3 spans 15 amino acids. After removal of 4 bases from V and 0 bases from J, the junction contained 4 bases not matched to a gene. The CDR3 spells CASSRDRPSTDTQYF. CDR3 DNA: TGTGCCAGCAGCCGGGACAGGCCTAGCACAGATACGCAGTATTTT.

Only one count was recorded for this clone. The CDR3 reads CASSIQMDQPQHF. For the CDR3, the DNA is TGTGCCAGTAGTATTCAAATGGATCAGCCCCAGCATTTT. This chain links TRBV19 with TRBJ1-5; D uncertain. Deletions cut 3 bases from V and 5 bases from J, with 8 bases between. The CDR3 has 13 amino acids. Per the germline V gene, CDR1 is LNHDA and CDR2 is SQIVND (reference sequence).

This chain links TRBV5-6 with TRBJ1-2; TRBD1 is a possible D gene (6 bases). CDR1 and CDR2 from the germline V gene are SGHDT and YYEEEE. CDR3 length: 15 residues. Trimming took off 0 bases at V and 6 bases at J, with 15 bases between the two ends. CDR3 nucleotide sequence: TGTGCCAGCAGCTTGGATTTTCAGGGGTTTAATGGCTACACCTTC. It specifies CASSLDFQGFNGYTF.

For the CDR3, the DNA is TGTGCCAGCAGTGAAGGGACAGGGGGCGCAATCTATGGCTACACCTTC. The encoded protein is CASSEGTGGAIYGYTF. The chain recombines TRBV6-1 with TRBJ1-2, with 11 bases that match TRBD1. V lost 1 base and J lost 4; bases outside the gene matches: 5. CDR1 MNHNS and CDR2 SASEGT come from the germline V gene. CDR3 length: 16 residues.

The V and J genes are TRBV5-1 and TRBJ2-3; 14 bases fit TRBD2. Trimming at V came to 3 bases and at J to 5 bases, leaving 5 bases not matched to a gene. This CDR3 spans 16 amino acids. Germline V CDR1 and CDR2: SGHRS, YFSETQ. The CDR3 sequence is CASSSGTSGSIDTQYF. The CDR3 bases are TGCGCCAGCAGCTCGGGGACTAGCGGGAGTATAGATACGCAGTATTTT.

This chain connects TRBV14 to TRBJ1-1; 9 nucleotides agree with TRBD1. The CDR3 is 14 amino acids. Germline values: CDR1 SGHDN, CDR2 FVKESK. Germline trimming cut 2 bases from V and 8 bases from J; bases unmatched to any gene: 6. This CDR3 is CASSQQTGGSEAFF. The CDR3 DNA sequence: TGTGCCAGCAGCCAACAAACAGGGGGCTCGGAAGCTTTCTTT.

The rearrangement joins TRBV7-2 to TRBJ2-7; possibly TRBD1 or TRBD2 for D (5 bases each). This CDR3 region has 15 residues. CDR1 is SGHTA and CDR2 is FQGNSA in the germline V gene. Trimming shortened V by 5 bases and J by 7 bases, and 21 bases separated the two germline ends. For the CDR3, the DNA is TGTGCCAGCAGCCCCCTGGCGTTACCCTGGGGGGAGCAGTACTTC. Encoded protein: CASSPLALPWGEQYF.